Presented here are 7 T cell receptor beta chains from one specimen sequenced in a study of shared clonotypes between healthy human individuals. The protocol was immunoSEQ multiplex PCR, while the TCRdb copy is restricted to in-frame clones and leaves out a portion. The profile shows about 490,000 clones, 60% to 85% of them singletons. Sequencing was performed on PBMCs. The origin of the receptors is a woman in her thirties or forties in good health. Some clones in this sample may be carry-over from other donors' samples.

In its sample, this clone was seen once. Since a much larger clone is just one base distant, this may be a read error. The chain joins TRBV6-5 to TRBJ1-2; 7 positions match TRBD1. The V gene end was trimmed by 6 bases and the J gene end by 4 bases; junction bases not matched to a gene: 5. In germline, CDR1 is MNHEY, CDR2 SVGAGI. The CDR3 consists of 13 residues. CDR3 amino acids: CASSPGTVYGYTF. CDR3 sequence (DNA): TGTGCCAGCAGCCCCGGGACAGTCTATGGCTACACCTTC.

The rearrangement joins TRBV5-1 to TRBJ1-2; D is possibly TRBD1 (6 bases). The CDR3 is 16 residues long. Between the trimmed V and J ends, which lost 2 bases and 0 bases, there was a span of 14 bases. The V gene's germline CDR1 is SGHRS and CDR2 YFSETQ. CDR3 DNA: TGCGCCAGCAGCTTCGGTACAGGGACTTCTAACTATGGCTACACCTTC. Residues: CASSFGTGTSNYGYTF.

The J gene is TRBJ2-5, the V gene TRBV28; D possibly matches TRBD1 or TRBD2 (6 bases each). Germline V CDR1 and CDR2: MDHEN, SYDVKM. The V end lost 6 bases, the J end lost 5 bases, and 13 bases lay between the germline ends. The CDR3 length is 13 residues. The CDR3 protein is CASRSRGGETQYF. In nucleotides, the CDR3 is TGTGCCAGCAGATCTCGAGGGGGGGAGACCCAGTACTTC.

This sequence joins TRBV19 and TRBJ2-7; 9 nucleotides agree with TRBD2. Germline V gene sequence: CDR1 LNHDA, CDR2 SQIVND (reference sequence). The ends lost 4 bases at V and 3 bases at J; junction bases unmatched: 10. CDR3 size: 16 residues. This CDR3 is CASSRGVSGSVYEQYF. CDR3 sequence (DNA): TGTGCCAGTAGTAGAGGGGTTAGCGGGAGTGTCTACGAGCAGTACTTC.

Concerning this clone: This sample also contains other DNA sequences that code for the same CDR3. This chain uses TRBV29-1 with TRBJ2-3; a weak D match, TRBD2 (5 bases). The CDR3 consists of 13 residues. The V gene lost 3 bases and the J gene lost 1 base, with 8 bases spanning the gap. CDR1 is SQVTM, CDR2 ANQGSEA, per germline. The CDR3 coding sequence is TGCAGCGTTGAGAGCGGAGGCACAGATACGCAGTATTTT. Protein product: CSVESGGTDTQYF.

The chain couples TRBV18 to TRBJ2-5; maybe TRBD1 (5 bases). CDR1 is KGHSH and CDR2 is LQKENI in the germline V gene. The V end lost 5 bases, the J end lost 1 base, and 8 bases lay between the germline ends. The CDR3 spans 13 residues. Here the CDR3 DNA reads TGTGCCAGCTCAGACAGACCCCAAGAGACCCAGTACTTC. Its translation: CASSDRPQETQYF.

The rearrangement joins TRBV23-1 to TRBJ2-1, with D uncertain. TRBV23-1 is sorted into the ORF group, with uncertain function. The CDR3 is 18 residues long. V lost 2 bases and J 0 bases, leaving 17 bases between the germline ends. The chain's CDR3 is CASSQESGVGCSYNEQFF. CDR3 sequence (DNA): TGCGCCAGCAGTCAAGAAAGTGGGGTGGGATGCTCCTACAATGAGCAGTTCTTC.